This T cell receptor (beta chain) is drawn from a study of blood T cell repertoires in COVID-19. Study in general: PBMCs, B-cell-depleted T cells, or T cells provided the cDNA or gDNA that made up the material.

Per the original methods: Using reference gene primer amplification, nucleated cell counts were estimated. Measured with immunoSEQ multiplex PCR; TCRdb has only the in-frame clones, and not every one. D and trimming come from the DNA, and the V and J calls and clone size come from that table. In the table there are about 170,000 clones, approximately 90% of which are singletons. This CDR3 spans 17 amino acids. CDR1 is SGHTA, CDR2 FQGNSA, per germline. Trimming left V 1 base short and J 4 bases short, with 17 bases between. Membership in each cohort depended on participant-reported clinical history. Sequencing was carried out using PBMCs or T cells enriched from blood (not recorded which). The V call is TRBV7-2, the J call TRBJ2-1; D perhaps matches TRBD2 (6 bases). The clonotype was recovered from a woman aged 18-29 years who had recovered from COVID-19. The CDR3 loop is CASSLVTAGRLYNEQFF. CDR3 DNA sequence: TGTGCCAGCAGCTTAGTTACGGCGGGACGGCTATACAATGAGCAGTTCTTC.